This note documents a single T cell receptor (beta chain) sequence. This record belongs to a study of cytomegalovirus exposure and HLA in healthy donors. V was cut by 2 bases and J by 0 bases, with 7 bases left in between. Germline-derived CDR1 and CDR2 are GTSNPN and SVGIG (reference sequence). CDR3 size: 13 residues. PCR used 60 Vbeta primers and 13 Jbeta primers. Method: immunoSEQ multiplex PCR; TCRdb's copy keeps in-frame clones and lacks some. The sample lists 170,000 or so clones, 84% occurring once. Sequencing was done on a sample of PBMCs. This chain uses TRBV30 with TRBJ1-1; no firm D call. The receptor was derived from a man younger than 35 in good health and CMV-seronegative. CDR3 nucleotide sequence: TGTGCCTGGAGTCTTAACATGAACACTGAAGCTTTCTTT. Translation: CAWSLNMNTEAFF.